The T cell receptor (beta chain) described here comes from a study of OX40 agonist ivuxolimab in advanced cancers. As for the study in general: Dosing consisted of intravenous ivuxolimab at 0.01 to 10 mg/kg every 2 weeks. Cancers in dose escalation were hepatocellular, melanoma, renal cell and head and neck. Study-wide findings and caveats: Compared with CD4+, CD8+ T cells on average had more expanded clones. The study did not work out the antigen specificity of the expanded peripheral T cells.

The CDR3 is made up of 12 amino acids. Trimming cost V 3 bases and J 8 bases, with 10 bases left between them. The germline V gene encodes CDR1 LNHDA and CDR2 SQIVND (reference sequence). Sequencing used immunoSEQ multiplex PCR; TCRdb keeps in-frame clones, though not all of them. The table records approximately 50,000 clones, over 90% of them present only once. The sample holds a few counts of this clone. What it binds is not known. This rearrangement joins TRBV19 to TRBJ1-2; D possibly corresponds to TRBD1 (6 bases). The sequence was collected from an adult with an advanced solid tumor such as melanoma, head and neck, liver or kidney cancer. The sequencing used CD4+ or CD8+ T cells sorted from blood, collected in a trial of the OX40 agonist ivuxolimab. CDR3 nucleotides: TGTGCCAGTAGTATTTCAGGGGACGGCTACACCTTC. Residues: CASSISGDGYTF.